This T cell receptor gamma chain was identified during a study of Vγ9Vδ2 T cells in congenital toxoplasmosis (dated by TCRdb to the early 2020s). Looking at the study overall: Congenital toxoplasmosis was diagnosed using IgG, IgM and IgA serology, Western blot and an in-house interferon-gamma release assay. The study compared gamma and delta chain CDR3 repertoires of sorted blood gammadelta T cells between congenitally T. gondii-infected and uninfected infants. Sequencing of the repertoires was done on samples from infants at two time points: 2 months after birth and 1 year of age. At 2 months, TCR sequencing included about 5 infected and 9 to 10 uninfected infants, while at 1 year the sequenced group was 3 infected and 4 uninfected infants.

What the study reported, not specific to this receptor: Germline-encoded fetal-type TRDV2 CDR3 sequences seemed more prevalent in infected than uninfected 2-month-old infants, suggesting an in utero expansion footprint. Both infected and uninfected infants showed a high prevalence of a public TRGV9 clonotype. At 2 months, infected infants appeared to have fewer N additions in TRGV9 and TRDV2 CDR3s than uninfected infants, particularly in TRDV2-TRDJ1 sequences. Two months was the earliest age with enough suitable sample material for TCR repertoire analysis, so newborn repertoires were not sequenced. The repertoire differences between infected and uninfected infants were less clear at 1 year of age than at 2 months.

This clone was counted between two and nine times. Its target antigen remains unknown. One base separates it from a far larger clone, so it is likely a read error. The same treatment, consisting of spiramycin and/or pyrimethamine plus sulfadiazine plus folinic acid, was given to the mothers of both infected and uninfected infants. All infants, infected and uninfected, were born by term delivery after more than 37 weeks of gestation. Around 1 mL of blood was used to isolate PBMCs by Lymphoprep gradient centrifugation, after which the PBMCs were cryopreserved in liquid nitrogen and shipped to Belgium. Thawed PBMCs were labeled with Zombie NIR viability dye and stained with CD3, TCR gammadelta, Vgamma9 and Vdelta2 antibodies. A FACSAria III was used to sort CD3+ TCRgammadelta+ T cells, reaching a mean purity of approximately 98%. For each sample, the RNeasy Micro Kit was used to isolate RNA from some 10,000 sorted gammadelta T cells. Each infant was born to a mother who had been enrolled with a primary T. gondii infection during pregnancy. Infant peripheral blood was collected at an outpatient microbiology and virology center in Pavia, Italy.

The CDR3 starts with the cysteine, ends with the phenylalanine, and has 13 residues. The kept DNA is CDR3 alone, 39 bases in frame from the first base. The germline V gene encodes CDR1 EGSNGY and CDR2 YDSYNSKV. cDNA was generated in one tube by template-switch reverse transcription with TRGC- and TRDC-specific primers, using SuperScript II. The TRGC primer was designed so that it binds both the TRGC1 and the TRGC2 constant genes. Amplification of TRG and TRD was done with the KAPA Real-Time Library Amplification Kit, and AMPure XP beads were used for purification between steps. Illumina sequencing adapters were added by index PCR using the Nextera XT Index Kit. An Illumina MiSeq running the V2 300 kit was used to sequence the TRG and TRD amplicons, producing 150 bp paired-end reads. As for how the authors treated the data: Read quality was checked with FastQC version 0.11.8 before further analysis. With MiXCR version 3.0.3, reads were aligned to GenBank TRG or TRD reference genes and CDR3 sequences were built. MiXCR defaults were kept, except that TRDD gene segments were assembled using 3 rather than 5 consecutive nucleotides. N additions, CDR3 length, J segment length and clonotype sharing between samples were computed with VDJtools version 1.2.1. CDR3 sequences that were out of frame or contained stop codons were removed from the analysis. To look for overlap, the infant repertoires were checked against previously published Vgamma9Vdelta2 repertoires from fetal, cord blood and adult blood. TCRdb reanalyzed the public reads with the CATT caller, and identical DNA sequences were merged afterwards. These V and J calls are TCRdb output, not the study's own analysis. The sample table shows some 130 gamma-chain clones, and about 2.3% are seen once. Of the sample, roughly 72% is held by the ten largest clones.

This clonotype was obtained from a child under 10 years old born to a mother with Toxoplasma gondii infection during pregnancy, either congenitally infected or uninfected (not recorded which). The sequence joins TRGV2 to TRGJ1 or TRGJ2. Sequencing was carried out using gamma-delta T cells from blood. CDR3 loop: CATWDVDYYKKLF. The nucleotides are TGTGCAACCTGGGACGTCGATTATTATAAGAAACTCTTT.